This section outlines one TCR beta chain sequence together with its context. Germline CDR1 is MGHDK and CDR2 is SYGVNS. The ends were cut back, 5 bases at V and 4 bases at J, with 17 bases in the middle. The CDR3 is 16 amino acids. Sorting used thawed, overnight-rested PBMC stained with anti-CD3, a viability dye and GMM-loaded CD1B tetramer. The lipid loaded on the CD1B tetramers was C32 glucose monomycolate from Rhodococcus equi. TCR-alpha and TCR-beta chains were sequenced unpaired. Some clones are missing from TCRdb's copy, which holds only in-frame ones; the method was immunoSEQ multiplex PCR. Among about 88,000 clones, approximately 91% were seen once, and the ten largest hold less than 2.5%. These data come from a study of T cells in tuberculosis.

The clonotype comes from an adult woman with latent tuberculosis. The chain couples TRBV25-1 to TRBJ2-2, with a possible D match to TRBD2 (5 bases). The sequencing sample was made of CD1b-GMM tetramer-negative cells sorted from PBMCs. The CDR3 is CASSPPRPRVTGELFF. In DNA form, the CDR3 reads TGTGCCAGCAGTCCCCCCCGCCCGCGGGTCACCGGGGAGCTGTTTTTT.